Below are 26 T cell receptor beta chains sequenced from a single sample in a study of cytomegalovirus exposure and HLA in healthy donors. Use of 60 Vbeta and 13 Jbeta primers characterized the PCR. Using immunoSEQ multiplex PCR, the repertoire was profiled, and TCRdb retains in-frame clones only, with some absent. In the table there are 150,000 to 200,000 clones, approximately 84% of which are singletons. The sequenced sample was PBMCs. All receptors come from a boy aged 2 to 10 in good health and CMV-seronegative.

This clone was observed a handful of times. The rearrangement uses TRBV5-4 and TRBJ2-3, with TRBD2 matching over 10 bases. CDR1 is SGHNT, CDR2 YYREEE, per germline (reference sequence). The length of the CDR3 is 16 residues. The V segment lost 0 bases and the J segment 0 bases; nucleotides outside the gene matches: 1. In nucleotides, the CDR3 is TGTGCCAGCAGCTTGGGGACTAGCGGTAGCACAGATACGCAGTATTTT. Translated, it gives CASSLGTSGSTDTQYF.

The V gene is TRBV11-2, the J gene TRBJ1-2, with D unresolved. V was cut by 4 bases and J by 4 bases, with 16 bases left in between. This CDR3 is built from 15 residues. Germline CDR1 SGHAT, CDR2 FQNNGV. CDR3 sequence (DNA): TGTGCCAGCAGCTCCCTAACGACTGACTCCTATGGCTACACCTTC. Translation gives CASSSLTTDSYGYTF.

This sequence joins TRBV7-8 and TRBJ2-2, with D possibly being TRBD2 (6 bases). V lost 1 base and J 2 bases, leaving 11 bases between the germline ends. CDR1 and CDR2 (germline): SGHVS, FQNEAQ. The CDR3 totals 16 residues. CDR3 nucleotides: TGTGCCAGCAGCTTAGTCCTAGCGTCAAACACCGGGGAGCTGTTTTTT. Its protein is CASSLVLASNTGELFF.

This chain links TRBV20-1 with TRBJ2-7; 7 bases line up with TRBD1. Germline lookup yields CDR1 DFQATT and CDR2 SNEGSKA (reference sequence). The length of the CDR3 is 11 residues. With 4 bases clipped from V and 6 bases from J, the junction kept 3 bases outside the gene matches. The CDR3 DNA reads TGCAGTGCTAACCACAGGGGCGAGCAGTACTTC. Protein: CSANHRGEQYF.

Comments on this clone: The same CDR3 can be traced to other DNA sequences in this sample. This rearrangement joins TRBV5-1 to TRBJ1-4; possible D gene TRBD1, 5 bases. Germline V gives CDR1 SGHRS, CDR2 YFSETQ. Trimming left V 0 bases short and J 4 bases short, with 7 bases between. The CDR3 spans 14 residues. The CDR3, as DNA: TGCGCCAGCAGCTTGGGACAGATTAATGAAAAACTGTTTTTT. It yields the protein CASSLGQINEKLFF.

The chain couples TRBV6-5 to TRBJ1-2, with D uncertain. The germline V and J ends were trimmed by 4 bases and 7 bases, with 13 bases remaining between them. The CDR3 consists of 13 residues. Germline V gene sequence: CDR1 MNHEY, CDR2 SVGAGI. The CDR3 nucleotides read TGTGCCAGCAGTTTCGGCGGCAGTTTTGGCTACACCTTC. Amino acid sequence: CASSFGGSFGYTF.

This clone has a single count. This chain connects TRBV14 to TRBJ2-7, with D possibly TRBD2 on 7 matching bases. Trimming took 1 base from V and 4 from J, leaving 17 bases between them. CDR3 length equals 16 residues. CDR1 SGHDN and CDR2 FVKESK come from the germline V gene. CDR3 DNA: TGTGCCAGCAGCCAAGTAGCGGGTAGGGGGGATTACGAGCAGTACTTC. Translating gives CASSQVAGRGDYEQYF.

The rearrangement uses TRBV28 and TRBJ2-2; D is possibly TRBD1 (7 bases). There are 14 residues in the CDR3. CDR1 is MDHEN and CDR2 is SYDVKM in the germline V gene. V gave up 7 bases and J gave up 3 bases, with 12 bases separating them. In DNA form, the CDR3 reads TGTGCCAGCACCGACAGGGAGGACACCGGGGAGCTGTTTTTT. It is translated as CASTDREDTGELFF.

CDR3 in DNA: TGTGCCAGCAGTTGGAAGGGGCAAGAGACCCAGTACTTC. Protein: CASSWKGQETQYF. The genes are TRBV28 and TRBJ2-5; D possibly corresponds to TRBD1 (5 bases). The germline V gene has CDR1 MDHEN and CDR2 SYDVKM. The CDR3 runs to 13 residues. Trimming removed 4 bases at V and 2 bases at J, with 8 bases between. Full variable domain (outside the CDR3, taken from reference TRBV28 and TRBJ2-5): DVKVTQSSRYLVKRTGEKVFLECVQDMDHENMFWYRQDPGLGLRLIYFSYDVKMKEKGDIPEGYSVSREKKERFSLILESASTNQTSMYLCASSWKGQETQYFGPGTRLLVL.

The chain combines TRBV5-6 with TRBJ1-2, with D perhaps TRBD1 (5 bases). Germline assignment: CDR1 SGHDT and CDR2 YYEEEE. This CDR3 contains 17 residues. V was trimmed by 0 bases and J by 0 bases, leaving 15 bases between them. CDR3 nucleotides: TGTGCCAGCAGCTTGGTAGGGGCCACCTTAGCTAACTATGGCTACACCTTC. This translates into CASSLVGATLANYGYTF. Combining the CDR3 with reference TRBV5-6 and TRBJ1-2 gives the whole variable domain DAGVTQSPTHLIKTRGQQVTLRCSPKSGHDTVSWYQQALGQGPQFIFQYYEEEERQRGNFPDRFSGHQFPNYSSELNVNALLLGDSALYLCASSLVGATLANYGYTFGSGTRLTVV.

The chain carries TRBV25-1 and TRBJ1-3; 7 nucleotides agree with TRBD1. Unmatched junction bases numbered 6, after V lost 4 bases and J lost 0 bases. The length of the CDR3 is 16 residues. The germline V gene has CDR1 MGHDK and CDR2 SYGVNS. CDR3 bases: TGTGCCAGCAGTGGCGCGACAGGGATCTCTGGAAACACCATATATTTT. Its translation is CASSGATGISGNTIYF.

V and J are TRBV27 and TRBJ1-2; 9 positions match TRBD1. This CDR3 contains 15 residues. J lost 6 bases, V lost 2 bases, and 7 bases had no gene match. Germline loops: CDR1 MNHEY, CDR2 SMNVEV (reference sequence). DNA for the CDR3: TGTGCCAGCAGTTTAAGGTACAGGGGGCAGGATGGCTACACCTTC. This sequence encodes CASSLRYRGQDGYTF.

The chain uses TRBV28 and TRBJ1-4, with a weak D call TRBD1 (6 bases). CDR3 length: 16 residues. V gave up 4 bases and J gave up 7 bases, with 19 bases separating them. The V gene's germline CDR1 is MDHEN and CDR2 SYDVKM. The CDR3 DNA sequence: TGTGCCAGCAGTTCCCCGGGGGGCGGGTTGGGTGAAAAACTGTTTTTT. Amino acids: CASSSPGGGLGEKLFF.

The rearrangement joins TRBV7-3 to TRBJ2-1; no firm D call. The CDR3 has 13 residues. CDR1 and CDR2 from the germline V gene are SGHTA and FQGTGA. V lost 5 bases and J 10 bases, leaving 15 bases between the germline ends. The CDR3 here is CASSPKNGHEQFF. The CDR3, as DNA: TGTGCCAGCAGCCCAAAGAATGGGCACGAGCAGTTCTTC.

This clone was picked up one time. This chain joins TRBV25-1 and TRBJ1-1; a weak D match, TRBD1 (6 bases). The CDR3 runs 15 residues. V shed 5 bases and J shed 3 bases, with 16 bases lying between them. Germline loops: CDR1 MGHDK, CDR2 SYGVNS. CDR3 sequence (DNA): TGTGCCAGCAGTACTCCACAGGGAATAGACACTGAAGCTTTCTTT. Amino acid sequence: CASSTPQGIDTEAFF.

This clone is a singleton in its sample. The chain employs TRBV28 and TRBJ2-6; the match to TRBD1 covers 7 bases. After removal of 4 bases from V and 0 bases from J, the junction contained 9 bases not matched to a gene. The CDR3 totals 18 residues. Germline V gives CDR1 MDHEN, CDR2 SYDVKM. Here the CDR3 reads CASSSPRGLSSGANVLTF. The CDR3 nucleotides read TGTGCCAGCAGTTCTCCGAGGGGGCTGAGCTCTGGGGCCAACGTCCTGACTTTC.

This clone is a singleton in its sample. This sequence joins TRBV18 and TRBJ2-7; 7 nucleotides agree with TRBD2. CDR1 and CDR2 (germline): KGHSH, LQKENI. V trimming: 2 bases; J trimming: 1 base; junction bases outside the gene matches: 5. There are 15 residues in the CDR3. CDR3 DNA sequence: TGTGCCAGCTCACCAAGGGGAGGGGAATCCTACGAGCAGTACTTC. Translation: CASSPRGGESYEQYF.

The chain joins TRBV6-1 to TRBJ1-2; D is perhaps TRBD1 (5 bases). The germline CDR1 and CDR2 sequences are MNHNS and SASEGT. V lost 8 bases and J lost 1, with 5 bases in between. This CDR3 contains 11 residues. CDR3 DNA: TGTGCCAGCCAGGGTAACTATGGCTACACCTTC. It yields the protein CASQGNYGYTF.

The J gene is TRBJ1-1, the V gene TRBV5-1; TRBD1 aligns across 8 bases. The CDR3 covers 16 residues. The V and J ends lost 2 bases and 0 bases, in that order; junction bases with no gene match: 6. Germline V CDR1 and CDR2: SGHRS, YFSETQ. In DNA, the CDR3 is TGCGCCAGCAGCTTCGGACAGGGCTATATGAACACTGAAGCTTTCTTT. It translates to CASSFGQGYMNTEAFF.

CDR3 sequence (DNA): TGTGCCAGCTCACCATGGGACACCAACACCGGGGAGCTGTTTTTT. Protein product: CASSPWDTNTGELFF. The V call is TRBV18, the J call TRBJ2-2; D may be TRBD1 (6 bases). This CDR3 comprises 15 residues. The V end was cut by 2 bases, the J end by 2 bases, with 9 bases between. Germline V lookup: CDR1 KGHSH, CDR2 LQKENI.

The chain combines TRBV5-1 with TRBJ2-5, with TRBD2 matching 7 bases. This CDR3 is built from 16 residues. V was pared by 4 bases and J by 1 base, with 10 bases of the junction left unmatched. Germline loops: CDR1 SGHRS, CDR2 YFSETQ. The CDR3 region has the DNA TGCGCCAGCAGCCCCTCAGGCGGGAGTGGCCAAGAGACCCAGTACTTC. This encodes CASSPSGGSGQETQYF.

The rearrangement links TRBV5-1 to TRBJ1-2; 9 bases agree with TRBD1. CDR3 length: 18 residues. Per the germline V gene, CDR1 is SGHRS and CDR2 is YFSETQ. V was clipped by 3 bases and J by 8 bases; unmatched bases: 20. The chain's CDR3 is CASSSPGQGHHPLEGYTF. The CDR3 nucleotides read TGCGCCAGCAGCTCCCCGGGACAGGGACATCATCCTCTGGAGGGCTACACCTTC.

CDR3 amino acids: CASSIVPGMNTGELFF. In DNA form, the CDR3 reads TGTGCCAGTAGTATAGTCCCGGGTATGAACACCGGGGAGCTGTTTTTT. V gene TRBV19 combines with J gene TRBJ2-2; D gene uncertain. There are 16 residues in the CDR3. V lost 1 base and J lost 1, with 10 bases in between. Germline V lookup: CDR1 LNHDA, CDR2 SQIVND (reference sequence).

CDR3 amino acids: CASSYEGQLNTEAFF. DNA of the CDR3: TGTGCCAGCAGCTACGAGGGACAGTTGAACACTGAAGCTTTCTTT. This chain uses TRBV11-2 with TRBJ1-1; 7 bases map to TRBD1. Germline V gene lookup returns CDR1 SGHAT and CDR2 FQNNGV. The CDR3 extends over 15 amino acids. V shed 4 bases and J 0 bases; nucleotides not matched to a gene: 5.

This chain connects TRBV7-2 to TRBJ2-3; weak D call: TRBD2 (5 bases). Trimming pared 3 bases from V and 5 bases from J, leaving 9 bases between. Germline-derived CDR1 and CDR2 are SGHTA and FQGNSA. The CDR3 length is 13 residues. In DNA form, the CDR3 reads TGTGCCAGCAGCTTTGGGCGGGTAGATACGCAGTATTTT. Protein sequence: CASSFGRVDTQYF.

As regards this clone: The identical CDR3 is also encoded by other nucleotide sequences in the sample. The CDR3 sequence: CASSYGQGSYEQYF. CDR3 bases: TGTGCCAGCAGTTACGGGCAGGGAAGCTACGAGCAGTACTTC. This chain uses TRBV6-6 with TRBJ2-7; possible D gene TRBD1, 5 bases. Germline values: CDR1 MNHNY, CDR2 SVGAGI (reference sequence). The V end was cut by 2 bases, the J end by 3 bases, with 11 bases between. The CDR3 covers 14 residues.